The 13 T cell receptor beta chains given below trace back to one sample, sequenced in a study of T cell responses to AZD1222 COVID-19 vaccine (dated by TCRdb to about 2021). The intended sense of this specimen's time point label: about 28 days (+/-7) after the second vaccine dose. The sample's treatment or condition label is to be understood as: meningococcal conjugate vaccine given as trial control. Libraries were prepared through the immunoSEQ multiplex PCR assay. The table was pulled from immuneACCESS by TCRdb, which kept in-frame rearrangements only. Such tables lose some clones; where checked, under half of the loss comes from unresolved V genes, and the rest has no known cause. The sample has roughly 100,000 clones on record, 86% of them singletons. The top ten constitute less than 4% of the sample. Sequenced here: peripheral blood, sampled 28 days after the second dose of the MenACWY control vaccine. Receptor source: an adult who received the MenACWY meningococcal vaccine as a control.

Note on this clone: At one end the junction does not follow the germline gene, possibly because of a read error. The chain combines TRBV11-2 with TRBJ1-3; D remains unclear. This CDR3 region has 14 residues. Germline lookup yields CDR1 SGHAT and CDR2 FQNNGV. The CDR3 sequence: CASSLESGLNPIYF. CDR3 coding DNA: TGTGCCAGCAGCTTAGAAAGCGGCTTAAACCCCATATATTTT.

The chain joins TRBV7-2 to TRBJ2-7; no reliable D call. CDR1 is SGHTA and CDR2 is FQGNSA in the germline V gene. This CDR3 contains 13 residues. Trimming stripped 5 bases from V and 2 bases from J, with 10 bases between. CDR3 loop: CASSRAHTYEQYF. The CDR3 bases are TGTGCCAGCAGCCGCGCCCACACCTACGAGCAGTACTTC.

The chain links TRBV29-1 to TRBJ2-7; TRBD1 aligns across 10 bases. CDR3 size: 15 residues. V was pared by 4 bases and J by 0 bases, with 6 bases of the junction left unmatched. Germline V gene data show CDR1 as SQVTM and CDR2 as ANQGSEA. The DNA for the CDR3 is TGCAGCGTTGCCATGACAGGGGGCCTCTCCTACGAGCAGTACTTC. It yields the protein CSVAMTGGLSYEQYF.

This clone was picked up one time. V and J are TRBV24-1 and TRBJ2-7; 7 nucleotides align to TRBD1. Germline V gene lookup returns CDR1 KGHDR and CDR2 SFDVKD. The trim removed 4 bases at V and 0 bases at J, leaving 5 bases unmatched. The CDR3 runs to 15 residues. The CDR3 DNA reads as TGTGCCACCAGTGAGACAGGGACCAGCTCCTACGAGCAGTACTTC. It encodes CATSETGTSSYEQYF.

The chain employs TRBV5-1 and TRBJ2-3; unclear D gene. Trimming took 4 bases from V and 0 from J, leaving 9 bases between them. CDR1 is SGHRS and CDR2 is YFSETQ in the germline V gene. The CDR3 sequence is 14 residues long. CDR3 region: CASSLHPSTDTQYF. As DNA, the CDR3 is TGCGCCAGCAGCCTACACCCGAGCACAGATACGCAGTATTTT.

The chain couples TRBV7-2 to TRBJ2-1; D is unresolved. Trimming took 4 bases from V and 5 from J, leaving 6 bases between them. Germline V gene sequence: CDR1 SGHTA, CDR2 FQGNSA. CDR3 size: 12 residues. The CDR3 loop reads CASSSSHNEQFF. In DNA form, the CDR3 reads TGTGCCAGCAGCTCCAGCCACAATGAGCAGTTCTTC.

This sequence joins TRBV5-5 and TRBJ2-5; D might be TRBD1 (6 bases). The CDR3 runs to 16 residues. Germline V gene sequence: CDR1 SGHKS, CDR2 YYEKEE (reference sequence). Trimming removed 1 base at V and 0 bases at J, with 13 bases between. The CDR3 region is CASSLNWDTYQETQYF. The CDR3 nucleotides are TGTGCCAGCAGCTTGAATTGGGACACCTACCAAGAGACCCAGTACTTC.

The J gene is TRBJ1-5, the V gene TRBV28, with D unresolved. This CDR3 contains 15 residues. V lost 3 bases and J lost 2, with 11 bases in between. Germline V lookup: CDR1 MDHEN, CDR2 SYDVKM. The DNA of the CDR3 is TGTGCCAGCAGTTTCGAAGGGTGGGGCAATCAGCCCCAGCATTTT. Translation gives CASSFEGWGNQPQHF.

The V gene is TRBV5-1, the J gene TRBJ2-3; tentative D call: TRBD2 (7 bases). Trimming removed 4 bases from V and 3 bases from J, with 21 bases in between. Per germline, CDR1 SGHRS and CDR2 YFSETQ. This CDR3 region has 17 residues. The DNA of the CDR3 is TGCGCCAGCAGCCAGGCAGCCTTGGGGGGGCCTACAGATACGCAGTATTTT. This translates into CASSQAALGGPTDTQYF.

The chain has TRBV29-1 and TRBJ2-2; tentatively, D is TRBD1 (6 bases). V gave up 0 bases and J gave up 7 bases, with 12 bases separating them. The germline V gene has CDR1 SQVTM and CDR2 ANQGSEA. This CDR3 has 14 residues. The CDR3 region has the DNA TGCAGCGTTGAAGATCGGGCCAGGGGCGGGGAGCTGTTTTTT. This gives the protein CSVEDRARGGELFF.

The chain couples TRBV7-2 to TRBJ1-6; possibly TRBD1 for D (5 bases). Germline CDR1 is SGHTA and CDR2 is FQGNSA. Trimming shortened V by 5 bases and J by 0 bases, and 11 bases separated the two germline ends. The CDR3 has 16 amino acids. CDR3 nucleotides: TGTGCCAGCAGCCAGCAGGGATCCTCCTATAATTCACCCCTCCACTTT. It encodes CASSQQGSSYNSPLHF.

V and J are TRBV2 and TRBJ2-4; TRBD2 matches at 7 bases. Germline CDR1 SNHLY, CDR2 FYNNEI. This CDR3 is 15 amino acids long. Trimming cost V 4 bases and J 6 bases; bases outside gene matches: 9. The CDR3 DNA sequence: TGTGCCAGCAGTGGTAGTGGGGGGGTAGGAAACATTCAGTACTTC. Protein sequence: CASSGSGGVGNIQYF.

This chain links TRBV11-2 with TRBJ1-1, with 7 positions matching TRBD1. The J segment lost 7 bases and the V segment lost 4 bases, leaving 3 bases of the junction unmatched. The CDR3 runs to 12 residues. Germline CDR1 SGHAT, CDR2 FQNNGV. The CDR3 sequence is CASSWTGIEAFF. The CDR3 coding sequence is TGTGCCAGCAGCTGGACAGGAATTGAAGCTTTCTTT. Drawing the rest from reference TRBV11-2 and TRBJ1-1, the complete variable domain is EAGVAQSPRYKIIEKRQSVAFWCNPISGHATLYWYQQILGQGPKLLIQFQNNGVVDDSQLPKDRFSAERLKGVDSTLKIQPAKLEDSAVYLCASSWTGIEAFFGQGTRLTVV.